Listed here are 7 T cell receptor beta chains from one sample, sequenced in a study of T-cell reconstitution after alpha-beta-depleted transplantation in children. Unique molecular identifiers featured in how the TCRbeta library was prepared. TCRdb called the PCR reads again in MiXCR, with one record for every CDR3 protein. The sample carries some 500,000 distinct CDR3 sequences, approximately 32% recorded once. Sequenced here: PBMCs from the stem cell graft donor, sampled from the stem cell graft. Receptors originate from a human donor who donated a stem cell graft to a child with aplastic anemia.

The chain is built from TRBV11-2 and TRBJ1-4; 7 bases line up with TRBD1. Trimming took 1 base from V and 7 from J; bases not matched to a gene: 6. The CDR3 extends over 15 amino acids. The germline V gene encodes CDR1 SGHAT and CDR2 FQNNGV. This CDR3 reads CASSLGGQYREKLFF. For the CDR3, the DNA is TGTGCCAGCAGCTTAGGGGGACAGTACCGTGAAAAACTGTTTTTT.

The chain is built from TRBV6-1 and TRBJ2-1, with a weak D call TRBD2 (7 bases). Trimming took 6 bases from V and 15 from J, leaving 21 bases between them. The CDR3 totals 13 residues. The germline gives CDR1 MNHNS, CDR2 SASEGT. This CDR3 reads CASSQGRGAQWFF. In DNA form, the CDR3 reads TGTGCCAGCAGCCAAGGACGGGGGGCCCAGTGGTTCTTC.

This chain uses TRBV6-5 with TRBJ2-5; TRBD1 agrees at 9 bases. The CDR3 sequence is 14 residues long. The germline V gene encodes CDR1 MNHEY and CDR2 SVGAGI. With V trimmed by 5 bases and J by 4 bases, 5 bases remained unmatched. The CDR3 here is CASSHRDRAETQYF. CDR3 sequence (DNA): TGTGCCAGCAGTCACCGGGACAGGGCAGAGACCCAGTACTTC.

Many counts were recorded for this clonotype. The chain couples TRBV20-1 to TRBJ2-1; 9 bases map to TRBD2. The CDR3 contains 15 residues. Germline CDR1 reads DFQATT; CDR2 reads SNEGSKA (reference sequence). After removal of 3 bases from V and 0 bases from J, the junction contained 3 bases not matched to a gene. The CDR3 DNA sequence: TGCAGTGCTAGGCGACTAGCGGACTCCTACAATGAGCAGTTCTTC. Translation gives CSARRLADSYNEQFF.

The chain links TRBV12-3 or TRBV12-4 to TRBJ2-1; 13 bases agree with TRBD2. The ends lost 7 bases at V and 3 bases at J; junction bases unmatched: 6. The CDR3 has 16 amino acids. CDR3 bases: TGTGCCAGCACCCGGACTAGCGGGAGCCGCTACAATGAGCAGTTCTTC. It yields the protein CASTRTSGSRYNEQFF.

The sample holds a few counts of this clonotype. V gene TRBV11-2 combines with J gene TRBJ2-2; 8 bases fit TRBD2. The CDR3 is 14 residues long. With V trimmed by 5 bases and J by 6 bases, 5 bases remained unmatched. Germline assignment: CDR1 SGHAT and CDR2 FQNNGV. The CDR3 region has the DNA TGTGCCAGCAGCCTTACTAGCGGTGCCGGGGAGCTGTTTTTT. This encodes CASSLTSGAGELFF. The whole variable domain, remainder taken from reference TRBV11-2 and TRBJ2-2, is EAGVAQSPRYKIIEKRQSVAFWCNPISGHATLYWYQQILGQGPKLLIQFQNNGVVDDSQLPKDRFSAERLKGVDSTLKIQPAKLEDSAVYLCASSLTSGAGELFFGEGSRLTVL.

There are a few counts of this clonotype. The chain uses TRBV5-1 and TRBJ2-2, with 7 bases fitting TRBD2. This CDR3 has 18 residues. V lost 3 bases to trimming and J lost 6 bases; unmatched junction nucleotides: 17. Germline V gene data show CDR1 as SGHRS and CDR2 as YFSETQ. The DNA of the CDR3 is TGCGCCAGCAGCTCGTCGGTTTTAGCGGGCCCCATGCCCGGGGAGCTGTTTTTT. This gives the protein CASSSSVLAGPMPGELFF.